The clone carrying this T cell receptor (beta chain) was picked up many times. Its target is unknown. The data derive from a study of T cells in Graves' hyperthyroidism and ophthalmopathy. Findings and caveats of the study: Researchers report that a 13 V-J model separated ophthalmopathy from stable hyperthyroidism.

V lost 2 bases and J lost 7, with 14 bases in between. Per germline, CDR1 MGHDK and CDR2 SYGVNS. The length of the CDR3 is 14 residues. From RNA transcripts, TCR beta CDR3 regions were amplified. With the HTBI primer set, the TCR CDR3 went through a first round of RT-PCR. TCRdb re-called the multiplex PCR reads with MiXCR, one entry per CDR3 protein. In the table there are approximately 590,000 distinct CDR3 sequences, more than 45% of which are singletons. Patients aged 18 to 65 with hyperthyroidism were newly diagnosed, with duration under 2 months. Diagnostic decisions used clinical symptoms, serum thyroxine and TRAb, thyroid ultrasound and orbital computed tomography.

The chain combines TRBV25-1 with TRBJ1-2; D not resolved. Sequencing was carried out using peripheral blood or thyroid tissue (not recorded which). The sequence was collected from a woman aged 18-29 years with Graves' hyperthyroidism. CDR3 bases: TGTGCCAGCAGTGAACCCTCCCTCGTCACTGGCTACACCTTC. It specifies CASSEPSLVTGYTF.